These T cell receptor beta chains were read from a single sample in a study of cytomegalovirus exposure and HLA in healthy donors. Clones were sequenced by immunoSEQ multiplex PCR, and TCRdb holds only the in-frame ones, with some missing. The sample holds more than 150,000 clones, roughly 80% seen once. Specimen: PBMCs. The receptors shown here come from a girl aged 5-17 years in good health and CMV-seropositive. Both conserved end residues are part of each CDR3.

v_gene: TRBV2
j_gene: TRBJ1-1
CDR3aa: CASSVGTGLMNTEAFF

v_gene: TRBV7-2
j_gene: TRBJ1-2
CDR3aa: CAANHKRGNYGYTF

v_gene: TRBV7-9
j_gene: TRBJ1-3
CDR3aa: CASSLGTGGNTIYF

v_gene: TRBV5-1
j_gene: TRBJ1-1
CDR3aa: CASSFRREGVEAFF

v_gene: TRBV14
j_gene: TRBJ2-3
CDR3aa: CASSQGVKTSTDTQYF

v_gene: TRBV4-1
j_gene: TRBJ2-1
CDR3aa: CASSQETSGSPYNEQFF

v_gene: TRBV19
j_gene: TRBJ2-3
CDR3aa: CASSILSGMATDTQYF

v_gene: TRBV7-9
j_gene: TRBJ2-2
CDR3aa: CASSPTGQGTGELFF

v_gene: TRBV5-6
j_gene: TRBJ2-2
CDR3aa: CASSWGGNTGELFF

v_gene: TRBV29-1
j_gene: TRBJ2-5
CDR3aa: CSVAELAGRKSRETQYF

v_gene: TRBV19
j_gene: TRBJ2-7
CDR3aa: CASSIRQGNEQYF

v_gene: TRBV7-2
j_gene: TRBJ2-7
CDR3aa: CASSFDSSQVEYEQYF

v_gene: TRBV9
j_gene: TRBJ2-1
CDR3aa: CASSEQGAYEQFF

v_gene: TRBV11-1
j_gene: TRBJ1-1
CDR3aa: CASSPKTGNTEAFF

v_gene: TRBV2
j_gene: TRBJ2-7
CDR3aa: CASRDRGTGGGEQYF

v_gene: TRBV6-5
j_gene: TRBJ2-7
CDR3aa: CASSLRQGGQYF

v_gene: TRBV4-2
j_gene: TRBJ1-5
CDR3aa: CASSQVGTSFSNQPQHF

v_gene: TRBV10-3
j_gene: TRBJ1-2
CDR3aa: CAISEPDRGGEGYTF

v_gene: TRBV5-1
j_gene: TRBJ1-1
CDR3aa: CASSSGPGQGLEAFF

v_gene: TRBV5-1
j_gene: TRBJ2-1
CDR3aa: CASSSTGGLNEQFF

v_gene: TRBV19
j_gene: TRBJ1-1
CDR3aa: CASSGTRRNTEAFF

v_gene: TRBV6-5
j_gene: TRBJ2-2
CDR3aa: CASKRTVNTGELFF

v_gene: TRBV19
j_gene: TRBJ1-5
CDR3aa: CASTPGQGRGSNQPQHF

v_gene: TRBV6-1
j_gene: TRBJ2-1
CDR3aa: CASTLYNEQFF

v_gene: TRBV5-4
j_gene: TRBJ2-1
CDR3aa: CASSLIPATSGNNEQFF

v_gene: TRBV10-2
j_gene: TRBJ2-7
CDR3aa: CASGSGRTYEQYF

v_gene: TRBV7-9
j_gene: TRBJ2-4
CDR3aa: CASSLLSLRGSYKNIQYF

v_gene: TRBV11-2
j_gene: TRBJ2-1
CDR3aa: CASSLGRASSYNEQFF

v_gene: TRBV5-1
j_gene: TRBJ2-1
CDR3aa: CASSSRLAGGPRGNEQFF

v_gene: TRBV5-1
j_gene: TRBJ2-1
CDR3aa: CASSYETGSYNEQFF

v_gene: TRBV25-1
j_gene: TRBJ2-1
CDR3aa: CACTTEIGEQFF

v_gene: TRBV19
j_gene: TRBJ1-1
CDR3aa: CATTSGGAKGNTEAFF

v_gene: TRBV29-1
j_gene: TRBJ1-1
CDR3aa: CSVGQGQNTEAFF

v_gene: TRBV29-1
j_gene: TRBJ2-7
CDR3aa: CSAGTGEIYEQYF

v_gene: TRBV9
j_gene: TRBJ2-1
CDR3aa: CASSSTGVSYNEQFF

v_gene: TRBV6-5
j_gene: TRBJ1-1
CDR3aa: CASARGETEAFF

v_gene: TRBV29-1
j_gene: TRBJ2-1
CDR3aa: CSVEDRGIAGDLSNEQFF

v_gene: TRBV10-1
j_gene: TRBJ2-7
CDR3aa: CASSVKGDEQYF

v_gene: TRBV15
j_gene: TRBJ2-7
CDR3aa: CATSRDGTGYYEQYF

v_gene: TRBV10-1
j_gene: TRBJ2-1
CDR3aa: CASRPGTTLHNEQFF

v_gene: TRBV5-1
j_gene: TRBJ2-5
CDR3aa: CASSLSPTEQETQYF

v_gene: TRBV2
j_gene: TRBJ1-4
CDR3aa: CASNRQGENEKLFF

v_gene: TRBV30
j_gene: TRBJ1-2
CDR3aa: CAWSARTHSGVYGYTF

v_gene: TRBV30
j_gene: TRBJ1-1
CDR3aa: CAVLGLNTEAFF

v_gene: TRBV28
j_gene: TRBJ1-5
CDR3aa: CASSGSGLKEPQHF

v_gene: TRBV30
j_gene: TRBJ1-2
CDR3aa: CAWSVQRQGGYTF

v_gene: TRBV9
j_gene: TRBJ2-4
CDR3aa: CASSVDESKNIQYF

v_gene: TRBV6-5
j_gene: TRBJ1-1
CDR3aa: CASDTRLYTEAFF

v_gene: TRBV6-5
j_gene: TRBJ2-7
CDR3aa: CASSYEDGYEQYF

v_gene: TRBV5-1
j_gene: TRBJ1-4
CDR3aa: CASGRDSFNEKLFF

v_gene: TRBV5-4
j_gene: TRBJ2-3
CDR3aa: CASGQGGTDTQYF

v_gene: TRBV6-5
j_gene: TRBJ1-1
CDR3aa: CASSRAGEAFF

v_gene: TRBV4-1
j_gene: TRBJ1-5
CDR3aa: CASSQSLGGAVQPQHF

v_gene: TRBV10-3
j_gene: TRBJ2-3
CDR3aa: CAIGQSGTDTQYF

v_gene: TRBV19
j_gene: TRBJ2-7
CDR3aa: CASSKGQGANEQYF

v_gene: TRBV7-7
j_gene: TRBJ2-5
CDR3aa: CASSLGTGGFRETQYF

v_gene: TRBV30
j_gene: TRBJ1-2
CDR3aa: CAWKGQGASGYTF